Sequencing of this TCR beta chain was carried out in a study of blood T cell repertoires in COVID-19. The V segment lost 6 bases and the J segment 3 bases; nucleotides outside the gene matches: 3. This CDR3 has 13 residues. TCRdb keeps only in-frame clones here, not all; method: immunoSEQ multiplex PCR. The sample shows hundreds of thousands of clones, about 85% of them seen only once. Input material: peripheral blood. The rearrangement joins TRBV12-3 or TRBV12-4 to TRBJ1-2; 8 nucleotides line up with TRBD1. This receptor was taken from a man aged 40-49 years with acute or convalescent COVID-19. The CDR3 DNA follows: TGTGCCAGCAGCCCGACAGGGGACTATGGCTACACCTTC. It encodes CASSPTGDYGYTF.